This is a list of T cell receptor beta chains from one sample in a study of T cells in Graves' hyperthyroidism and ophthalmopathy. TCRdb used MiXCR to reprocess the multiplex PCR reads, holding one entry per CDR3 protein. The sample holds roughly 650,000 distinct CDR3 sequences, about a sixth seen once. Sequencing was done on a sample of blood. The receptors shown here come from a woman aged 40 to 49 with Graves' ophthalmopathy. CDR3s include the opening cysteine and the closing phenylalanine or tryptophan. The order of the fields is V gene, CDR3 length, CDR3 protein.

V: TRBV6-1
length: 13
CDR3: CAISIWLPDTQYF

V: TRBV2
length: 13
CDR3: CASKGGEYNEQFF

V: TRBV12-3/TRBV12-4
length: 14
CDR3: CASSTTGVRDTQYF

V: TRBV11-2
length: 15
CDR3: CASSPAGGEGGEQFF

V: TRBV4-1
length: 17
CDR3: CASSQTAETDNYNEQFF

V: TRBV18
length: 14
CDR3: CASSLQGPYQPQHF

V: TRBV20-1
length: 14
CDR3: CSASIAGGADTQYF

V: TRBV20-1
length: 13
CDR3: CSARNRVGYGYTF

V: TRBV18
length: 14
CDR3: CASSPPLNGEKLFF

V: TRBV5-1
length: 14
CDR3: CASSTDRGMSGYTF

V: TRBV6-1
length: 15
CDR3: CASSEFGEGGNEQFF

V: TRBV30
length: 15
CDR3: CAWSRGLAGVNEQYF

V: TRBV19
length: 16
CDR3: CASTPRTRGGTDTQYF

V: TRBV13
length: 15
CDR3: CASSLAGGPKNIQYF

V: TRBV28
length: 17
CDR3: CASSLPSGPSSYNEQFF

V: TRBV27
length: 15
CDR3: CASSTFGGAGNTIYF

V: TRBV9
length: 12
CDR3: CASCDQGTEAFF

V: TRBV19
length: 16
CDR3: CASSIEGGLANTEAFF

V: TRBV7-9
length: 14
CDR3: CASSPIRGFYEQYF

V: TRBV20-1
length: 18
CDR3: CSARDAGSGGAFSYEQYF

V: TRBV27
length: 16
CDR3: CASSSFDRGDNYGYTF

V: TRBV20-1
length: 13
CDR3: CSAREGLVETQYF

V: TRBV20-1
length: 16
CDR3: CSARDSGGGSGYEQYF

V: TRBV11-2
length: 11
CDR3: CASTSQETQYF